The clone carrying this T cell receptor beta chain has just one count. What it binds is not known. These data are taken from a study of T cell responses to AZD1222 COVID-19 vaccine. Study outcomes and limitations: Spike as a whole was targeted by vaccine-associated CD4 TCRs, dominant at 160-218 and 743-854. Possibly, clonal diversity was underestimated; donors were largely white British and included more females.

Germline loops: CDR1 LNHDA, CDR2 SQIVND (reference sequence). There are 13 residues in the CDR3. Losses at the gene ends were 8 bases for V and 0 bases for J; bases not matched to a gene: 1. Produced via immunoSEQ multiplex PCR; TCRdb's table is partial and in-frame only. The sample has about 100,000 clones, about 85% seen once; the top ten hold roughly 2.5%. Investigators merged groups given second doses at roughly 4 or roughly 12 weeks. The source is an adult who received the AZD1222 COVID-19 vaccine. Sequenced here: peripheral blood, sampled 28 days after the second AZD1222 dose. V is TRBV19 and J is TRBJ1-1; 9 positions match TRBD1. The CDR3 here is CASRTGVNTEAFF. The CDR3 DNA reads TGTGCCAGTCGGACAGGGGTGAACACTGAAGCTTTCTTT.